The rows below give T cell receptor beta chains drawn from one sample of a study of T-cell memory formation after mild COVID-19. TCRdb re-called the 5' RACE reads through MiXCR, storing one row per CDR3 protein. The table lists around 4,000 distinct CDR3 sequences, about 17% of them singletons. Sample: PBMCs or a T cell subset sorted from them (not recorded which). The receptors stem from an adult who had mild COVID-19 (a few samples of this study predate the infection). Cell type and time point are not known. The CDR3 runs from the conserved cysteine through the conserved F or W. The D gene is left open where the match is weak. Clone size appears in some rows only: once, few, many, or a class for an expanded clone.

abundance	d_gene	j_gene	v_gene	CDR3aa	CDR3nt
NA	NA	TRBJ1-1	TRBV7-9	CASSLVNTEAFF	TGTGCCAGCAGCTTGGTGAACACTGAAGCTTTCTTT
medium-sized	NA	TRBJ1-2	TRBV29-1	CSVVGESGYTF	TGCAGCGTTGTAGGAGAGAGTGGCTACACCTTC
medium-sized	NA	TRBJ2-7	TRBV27	CASSSGTGGEQYF	TGTGCCAGCAGTTCGGGGACGGGTGGCGAGCAGTACTTC
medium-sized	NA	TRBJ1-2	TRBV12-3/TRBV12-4	CASSFVRGYGYTF	TGTGCCAGCAGTTTTGTGAGGGGATATGGCTACACCTTC
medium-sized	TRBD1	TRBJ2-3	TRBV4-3	CASSPRTGGYYPDTQYF	TGCGCCAGCAGCCCCCGGACAGGGGGATATTACCCAGATACGCAGTATTTT
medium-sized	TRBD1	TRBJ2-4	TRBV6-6	CASSHRGTGVLNIQYF	TGTGCCAGCAGTCACCGGGGGACAGGGGTTTTAAACATTCAGTACTTC
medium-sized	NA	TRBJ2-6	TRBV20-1	CSARDRAGANVLTF	TGCAGTGCTAGAGACAGGGCTGGGGCCAACGTCCTGACTTTC
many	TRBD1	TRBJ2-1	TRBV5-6	CASSLEDRGNNEQFF	TGTGCCAGCAGCTTGGAGGACAGGGGGAACAATGAGCAGTTCTTC
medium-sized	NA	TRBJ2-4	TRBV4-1	CASSHNTGLENIQYF	TGCGCCAGCAGCCACAACACGGGACTCGAAAACATTCAGTACTTC
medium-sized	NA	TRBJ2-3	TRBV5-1	CASRGASSDTQYF	TGCGCCAGCAGAGGGGCTAGCTCAGATACGCAGTATTTT
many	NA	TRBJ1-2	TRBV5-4	CASSPDPPLSDTF	TGTGCCAGCAGCCCCGACCCGCCCCTGAGCGACACCTTC
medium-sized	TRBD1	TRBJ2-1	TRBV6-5	CASSTDRVNEQFF	TGTGCCAGCAGTACCGACAGGGTCAATGAGCAGTTCTTC
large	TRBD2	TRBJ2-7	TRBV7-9	CASSAPAGVGEQYF	TGTGCCAGCAGCGCCCCAGCGGGGGTCGGCGAGCAGTACTTC
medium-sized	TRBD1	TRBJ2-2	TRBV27	CASSLMTGSTGELFF	TGTGCCAGCAGTCTGATGACAGGGAGCACCGGGGAGCTGTTTTTT
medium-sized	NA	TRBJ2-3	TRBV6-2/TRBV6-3	CASSYRSADTQYF	TGTGCCAGCAGTTATCGTTCGGCAGATACGCAGTATTTT
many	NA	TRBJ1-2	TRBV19	CASNMAGNILYGYTF	TGTGCCAGTAACATGGCAGGCAACATCCTCTATGGCTACACCTTC
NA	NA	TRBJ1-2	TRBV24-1	CATGGGAEDYGYTF	TGTGCCACCGGTGGGGGGGCTGAGGACTATGGCTACACCTTC